The entry below gives a single TCR beta chain sequence along with its context. Sequenced by immunoSEQ multiplex PCR; TCRdb stores in-frame clones only, minus some. The data show approximately 80,000 clones, about 94% seen once. This CDR3 has 18 residues. Germline V gene data show CDR1 as PRHDT and CDR2 as FYEKMQ (reference sequence). V lost 1 base to trimming and J lost 6 bases, with 22 bases between them. This sample was taken from a study of T cell changes during pregnancy in multiple sclerosis. J is TRBJ2-1 and V is TRBV13, with D perhaps matching TRBD2 (7 bases). Sequencing used peripheral blood, obtained in the third trimester of pregnancy. This TCR came from a female donor with multiple sclerosis, enrolled in a pregnancy study. The CDR3 coding sequence is TGTGCCAGCAGCTTAGAGGGGGGGCGGGCTAGCGGATCCAATGAGCAGTTCTTC. The encoded protein is CASSLEGGRASGSNEQFF.